The rows below give T cell receptor beta chains drawn from one sample of a study of T-cell memory formation after mild COVID-19. TCRdb redid the calling of the 5' RACE reads with MiXCR, one entry per CDR3 protein. The table records roughly 250,000 distinct CDR3 sequences, less than 20% of them present only once. Sequencing was done on a sample of PBMCs or a T cell subset sorted from them (not recorded which). The receptors shown here come from a man between 18 and 29 years old who had mild COVID-19 (a few samples of this study predate the infection). Cell type and time point are not known. Both conserved end residues are part of each CDR3. D genes are given only for firm matches.

J gene	V gene	D gene	CDR3 protein
TRBJ1-2	TRBV20-1	TRBD1	CSARAVFRTGGSGYTF
TRBJ2-1	TRBV6-2/TRBV6-3	-	CATSLGGEQFF
TRBJ1-4	TRBV6-6	-	CASNKPGNEKLFF
TRBJ2-5	TRBV12-3/TRBV12-4	TRBD2	CASSSSGGGETQYF
TRBJ2-1	TRBV27	-	CASSLKAITSYNEQFF
TRBJ2-5	TRBV15	TRBD1	CAISQGVRETQYF
TRBJ1-1	TRBV11-2	-	CASSLAARASEAFF
TRBJ2-3	TRBV7-2	-	CASSLERKAISTDTQYF
TRBJ2-5	TRBV12-3/TRBV12-4	-	CASLSGASGETQYF
TRBJ1-5	TRBV5-1	-	CASSLVGQQPQHF
TRBJ2-3	TRBV5-1	-	CASSKDSHPSDTQYF
TRBJ1-1	TRBV9	-	CASSVGSTAAEAFF
TRBJ2-3	TRBV4-3	-	CASSHDRFGVPRQYF
TRBJ1-1	TRBV3-1	-	CASSQDIGAAEGFHF
TRBJ2-4	TRBV5-1	-	CASSLDRPPADIQYF
TRBJ1-2	TRBV4-1	-	CASSQQQGFRYGYTF
TRBJ2-2	TRBV4-1	TRBD1	CASSPIQGARTGELFF
TRBJ1-2	TRBV6-5	TRBD1	CASSYSARGIGYTF
TRBJ2-7	TRBV18	TRBD1	CASSPVPGQGGEQYF
TRBJ1-2	TRBV12-3/TRBV12-4	TRBD1	CASSTTLRGTLFRRDYGYTF
TRBJ2-7	TRBV29-1	TRBD1	CSVTQGVGYEQYF
TRBJ2-5	TRBV6-2/TRBV6-3	TRBD1	CASSSSTGLETQYF
TRBJ2-1	TRBV5-1	-	CASSAGVAANEQFF
TRBJ1-3	TRBV3-1	-	CASSRSYTIYF
TRBJ2-1	TRBV7-7	-	CASSVDGGEQFF
TRBJ1-1	TRBV18	TRBD1	CASSRGTGRRVNTEAFF
TRBJ2-1	TRBV6-2/TRBV6-3	TRBD2	CASAGAGGSQFF
TRBJ1-6	TRBV20-1	-	CSASVAGEFNNSPLHF
TRBJ2-5	TRBV7-2	TRBD1	CASSRQGQETQYF
TRBJ1-6	TRBV7-2	-	CASSPTGSPLHF
TRBJ2-1	TRBV5-6	-	CASSSWISKGDNEQFF
TRBJ2-3	TRBV5-1	-	CASSLVRRTDTQYF
TRBJ2-6	TRBV29-1	TRBD1	CSVGTASGANVLTF
TRBJ2-5	TRBV5-1	-	CASSLANRETQYF
TRBJ1-2	TRBV7-2	-	CASSLDSGGSYGYTF
TRBJ2-1	TRBV19	-	CAIGERGLREQFF
TRBJ2-1	TRBV27	-	CASSSPRGPPFF
TRBJ1-1	TRBV3-1	-	CASSHVGEAFF
TRBJ1-2	TRBV12-3/TRBV12-4	TRBD1	CASSFAGGDYTF
TRBJ2-3	TRBV7-2	TRBD2	CASSLVAGVSSTDTQYF
TRBJ2-1	TRBV5-1	TRBD1	CASSLDRGAEQFF
TRBJ1-1	TRBV29-1	-	CSVEDTEGTQAFF
TRBJ2-3	TRBV5-4	-	CASSLIEEDTQYF
TRBJ1-3	TRBV3-1	-	CASSQMAHSGNTIYF
TRBJ2-3	TRBV28	-	CASSPPGWGTDTQYF